The clone carrying this T cell receptor (beta chain) was found a few times. The data derive from a study of cytomegalovirus exposure and HLA in healthy donors. The PCR used 60 Vbeta and 13 Jbeta primers. Clones were read by immunoSEQ multiplex PCR, and TCRdb kept only the in-frame ones, dropping some. The data show about 140,000 clones, with around four fifths seen just once and under 2% held by the top ten. The origin of this receptor is a woman aged 40-49 years in good health and CMV-seronegative. Sequences were obtained from PBMCs.

CDR3 nucleotide sequence: TGTGCCAGTAAGCCACCACTCTACCAAGGACTTTCGGAGCAGTTCTTC. Its protein is CASKPPLYQGLSEQFF. J is TRBJ2-1 and V is TRBV19, with D possibly being TRBD2 (5 bases). This CDR3 spans 16 amino acids. Germline CDR1 reads LNHDA; CDR2 reads SQIVND (reference sequence). The V end was cut by 7 bases, the J end by 10 bases, with 26 bases between.